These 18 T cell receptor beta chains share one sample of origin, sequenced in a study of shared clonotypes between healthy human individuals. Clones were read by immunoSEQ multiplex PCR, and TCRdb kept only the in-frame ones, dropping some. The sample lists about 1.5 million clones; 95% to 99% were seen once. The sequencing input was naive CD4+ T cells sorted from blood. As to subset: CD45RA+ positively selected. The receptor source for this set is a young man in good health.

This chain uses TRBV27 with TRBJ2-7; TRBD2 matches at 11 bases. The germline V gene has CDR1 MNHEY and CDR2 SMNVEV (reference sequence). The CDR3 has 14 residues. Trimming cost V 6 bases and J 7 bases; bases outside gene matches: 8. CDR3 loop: CASSQLAGVGEQYF. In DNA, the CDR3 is TGTGCCAGCAGCCAACTAGCGGGAGTGGGTGAGCAGTACTTC.

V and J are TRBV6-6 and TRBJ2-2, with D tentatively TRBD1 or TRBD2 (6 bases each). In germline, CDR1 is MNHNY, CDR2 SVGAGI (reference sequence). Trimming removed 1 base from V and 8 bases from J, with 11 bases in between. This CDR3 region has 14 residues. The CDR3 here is CASSYWGARGELFF. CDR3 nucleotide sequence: TGTGCCAGCAGTTACTGGGGGGCGCGGGGGGAGCTGTTTTTT.

CDR3 protein: CASQGRDTQYF. DNA of the CDR3: TGTGCCAGCCAGGGTAGAGATACGCAGTATTTT. This chain uses TRBV18 with TRBJ2-3; a weak D match, TRBD1 (5 bases). Trimming removed 8 bases from V and 5 bases from J, with 8 bases in between. This CDR3 comprises 11 residues. In germline, CDR1 is KGHSH, CDR2 LQKENI. Based on the CDR3 plus reference TRBV18 and TRBJ2-3, the full variable domain is NAGVMQNPRHLVRRRGQEARLRCSPMKGHSHVYWYRQLPEEGLKFMVYLQKENIIDESGMPKERFSAEFPKEGPSILRIQQVVRGDSAAYFCASQGRDTQYFGPGTRLTVL.

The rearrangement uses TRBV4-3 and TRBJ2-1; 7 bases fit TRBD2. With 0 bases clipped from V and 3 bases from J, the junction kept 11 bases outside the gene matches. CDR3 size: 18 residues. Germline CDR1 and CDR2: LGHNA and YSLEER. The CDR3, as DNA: TGCGCCAGCAGCCAAGATGGGGGGGGAGGCAGAATCTACAATGAGCAGTTCTTC. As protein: CASSQDGGGGRIYNEQFF.

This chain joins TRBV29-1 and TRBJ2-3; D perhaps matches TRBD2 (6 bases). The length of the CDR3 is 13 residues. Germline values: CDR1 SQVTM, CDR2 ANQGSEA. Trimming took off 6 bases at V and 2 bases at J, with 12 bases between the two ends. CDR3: CSVHGTYTDTQYF. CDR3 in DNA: TGCAGCGTCCATGGGACTTACACAGATACGCAGTATTTT.

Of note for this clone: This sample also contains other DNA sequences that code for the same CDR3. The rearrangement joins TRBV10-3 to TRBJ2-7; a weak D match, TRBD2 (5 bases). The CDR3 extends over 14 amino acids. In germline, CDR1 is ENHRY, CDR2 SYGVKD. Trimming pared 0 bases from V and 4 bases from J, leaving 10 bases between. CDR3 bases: TGTGCCATCAGTGAGTCGACTCGGGGTTACGAGCAGTACTTC. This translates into CAISESTRGYEQYF.

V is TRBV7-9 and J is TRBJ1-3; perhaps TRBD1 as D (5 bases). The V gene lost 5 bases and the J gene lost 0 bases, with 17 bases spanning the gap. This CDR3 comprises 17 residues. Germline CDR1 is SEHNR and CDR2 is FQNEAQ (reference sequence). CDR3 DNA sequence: TGTGCCAGCAGCCAACCCCTGGGGGGATACTCTGGAAACACCATATATTTT. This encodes CASSQPLGGYSGNTIYF. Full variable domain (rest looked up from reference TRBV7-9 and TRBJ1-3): DTGVSQNPRHKITKRGQNVTFRCDPISEHNRLYWYRQTLGQGPEFLTYFQNEAQLEKSRLLSDRFSAERPKGSFSTLEIQRTEQGDSAMYLCASSQPLGGYSGNTIYFGEGSWLTVV.

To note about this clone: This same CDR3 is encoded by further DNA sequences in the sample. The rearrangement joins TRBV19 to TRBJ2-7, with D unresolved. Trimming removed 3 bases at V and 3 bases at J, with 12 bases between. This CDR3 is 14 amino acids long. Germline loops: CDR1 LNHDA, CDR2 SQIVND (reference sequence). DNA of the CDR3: TGTGCCAGTAGTATTGGTGGGGTGAGCTACGAGCAGTACTTC. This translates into CASSIGGVSYEQYF.

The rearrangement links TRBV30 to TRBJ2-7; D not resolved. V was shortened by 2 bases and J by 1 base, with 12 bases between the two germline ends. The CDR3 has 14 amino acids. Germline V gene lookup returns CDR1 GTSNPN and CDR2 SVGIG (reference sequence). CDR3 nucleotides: TGTGCCTGGAGTCCCCCAGGTAGATCCTACGAGCAGTACTTC. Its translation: CAWSPPGRSYEQYF.

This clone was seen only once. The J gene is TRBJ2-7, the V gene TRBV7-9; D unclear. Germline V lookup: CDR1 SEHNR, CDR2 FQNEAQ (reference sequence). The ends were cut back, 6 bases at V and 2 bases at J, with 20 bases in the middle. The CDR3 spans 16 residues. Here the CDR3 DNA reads TGTGCCAGCAGTCTCACTGGATCCCTTACGGCCTACGAGCAGTACTTC. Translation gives CASSLTGSLTAYEQYF.

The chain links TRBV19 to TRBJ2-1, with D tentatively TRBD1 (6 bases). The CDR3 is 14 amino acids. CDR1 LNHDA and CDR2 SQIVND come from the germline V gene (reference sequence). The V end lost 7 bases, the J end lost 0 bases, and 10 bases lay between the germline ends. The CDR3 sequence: CASTGQSSYNEQFF. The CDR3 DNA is TGTGCCAGTACAGGACAGAGCTCCTACAATGAGCAGTTCTTC.

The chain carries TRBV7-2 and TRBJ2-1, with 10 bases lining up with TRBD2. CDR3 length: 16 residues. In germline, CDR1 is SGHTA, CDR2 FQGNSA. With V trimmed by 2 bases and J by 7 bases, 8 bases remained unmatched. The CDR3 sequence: CASSLMTLAGNNEQFF. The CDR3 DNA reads TGTGCCAGCAGCTTAATGACACTAGCGGGAAATAATGAGCAGTTCTTC.

CDR3 sequence reads: CASSQERAQNTGELFF. The DNA of the CDR3 is TGTGCCAGCAGCCAAGAAAGAGCGCAGAACACCGGGGAGCTGTTTTTT. The rearrangement uses TRBV4-2 and TRBJ2-2; D not resolved. CDR1 is LGHNA and CDR2 is YNFKEQ in the germline V gene. The CDR3 has 16 amino acids. V was clipped by 0 bases and J by 1 base, with 9 bases between them.

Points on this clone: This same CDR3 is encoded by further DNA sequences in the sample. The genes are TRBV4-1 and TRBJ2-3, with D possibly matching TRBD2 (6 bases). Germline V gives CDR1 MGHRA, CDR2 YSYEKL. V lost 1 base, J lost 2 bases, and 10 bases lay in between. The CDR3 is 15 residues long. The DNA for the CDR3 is TGCGCCAGCAGCCAAGTCGGACTAACCACAGATACGCAGTATTTT. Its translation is CASSQVGLTTDTQYF.

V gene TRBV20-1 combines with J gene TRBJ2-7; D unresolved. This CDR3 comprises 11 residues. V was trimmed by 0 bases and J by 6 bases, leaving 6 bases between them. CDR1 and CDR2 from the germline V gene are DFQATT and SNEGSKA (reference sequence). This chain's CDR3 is CSARDQLEQYF. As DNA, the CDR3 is TGCAGTGCTAGAGATCAGCTCGAGCAGTACTTC.

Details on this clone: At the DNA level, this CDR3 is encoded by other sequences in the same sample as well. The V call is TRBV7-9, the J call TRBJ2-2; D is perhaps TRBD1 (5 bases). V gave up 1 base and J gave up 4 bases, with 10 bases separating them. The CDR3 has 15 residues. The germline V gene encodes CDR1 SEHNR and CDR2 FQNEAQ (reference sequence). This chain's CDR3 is CASSLGQGSTGELFF. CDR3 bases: TGTGCCAGCAGCTTAGGGCAGGGCAGCACCGGGGAGCTGTTTTTT.

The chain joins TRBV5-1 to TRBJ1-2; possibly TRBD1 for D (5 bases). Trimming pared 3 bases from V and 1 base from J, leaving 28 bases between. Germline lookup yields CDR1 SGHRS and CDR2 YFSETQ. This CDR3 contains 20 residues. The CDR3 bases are TGCGCCAGCAGCTCTGGGACCGATTCTATCCCCCCCCTACATAACTATGGCTACACCTTC. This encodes CASSSGTDSIPPLHNYGYTF.

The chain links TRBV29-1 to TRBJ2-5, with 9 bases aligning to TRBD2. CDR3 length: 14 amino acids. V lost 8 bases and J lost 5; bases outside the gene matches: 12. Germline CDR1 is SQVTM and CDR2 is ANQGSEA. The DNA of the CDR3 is TGCAGCTTACCGACTAGCGGCAACCCGGAGACCCAGTACTTC. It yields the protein CSLPTSGNPETQYF.